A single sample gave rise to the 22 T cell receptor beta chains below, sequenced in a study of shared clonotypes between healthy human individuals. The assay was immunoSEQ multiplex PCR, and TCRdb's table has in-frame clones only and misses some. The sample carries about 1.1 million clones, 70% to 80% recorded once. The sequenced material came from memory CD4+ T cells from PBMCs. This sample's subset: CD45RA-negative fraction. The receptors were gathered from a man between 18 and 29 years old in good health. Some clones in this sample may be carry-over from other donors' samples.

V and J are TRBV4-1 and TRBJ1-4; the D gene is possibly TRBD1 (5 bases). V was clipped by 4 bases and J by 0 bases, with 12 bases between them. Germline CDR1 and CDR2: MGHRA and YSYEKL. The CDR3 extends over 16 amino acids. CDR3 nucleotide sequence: TGCGCCAGCAGCCCGGGGACGGCAGCAACTAATGAAAAACTGTTTTTT. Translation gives CASSPGTAATNEKLFF.

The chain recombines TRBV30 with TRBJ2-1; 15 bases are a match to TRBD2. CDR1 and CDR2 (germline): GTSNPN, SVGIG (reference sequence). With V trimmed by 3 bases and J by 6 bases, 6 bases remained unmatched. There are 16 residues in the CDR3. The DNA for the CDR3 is TGTGCCTGGAGCCCCCGGGGACTAGCGGGAGGCAATGAGCAGTTCTTC. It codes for CAWSPRGLAGGNEQFF.

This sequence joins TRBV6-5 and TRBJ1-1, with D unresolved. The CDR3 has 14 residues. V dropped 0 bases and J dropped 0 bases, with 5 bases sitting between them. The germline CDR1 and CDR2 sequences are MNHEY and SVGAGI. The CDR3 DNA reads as TGTGCCAGCAGTTACTCTCTGCTGAACACTGAAGCTTTCTTT. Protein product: CASSYSLLNTEAFF.

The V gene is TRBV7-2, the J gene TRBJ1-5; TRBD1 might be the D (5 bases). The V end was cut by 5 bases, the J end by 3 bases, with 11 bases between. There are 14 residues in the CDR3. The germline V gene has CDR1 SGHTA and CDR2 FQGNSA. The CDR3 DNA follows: TGTGCCAGCAGCCGAGACAGACACAATCAGCCCCAGCATTTT. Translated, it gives CASSRDRHNQPQHF. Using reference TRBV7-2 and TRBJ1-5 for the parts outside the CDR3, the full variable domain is GAGVSQSPSNKVTEKGKDVELRCDPISGHTALYWYRQSLGQGLEFLIYFQGNSAPDKSGLPSDRFSAERTGGSVSTLTIQRTQQEDSAVYLCASSRDRHNQPQHFGDGTRLSIL.

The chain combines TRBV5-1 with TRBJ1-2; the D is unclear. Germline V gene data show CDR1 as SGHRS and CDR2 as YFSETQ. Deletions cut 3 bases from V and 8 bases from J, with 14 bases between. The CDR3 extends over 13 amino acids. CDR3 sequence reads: CASSSRIGGGYTF. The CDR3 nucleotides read TGCGCCAGCAGCTCCCGTATCGGAGGAGGCTACACCTTC.

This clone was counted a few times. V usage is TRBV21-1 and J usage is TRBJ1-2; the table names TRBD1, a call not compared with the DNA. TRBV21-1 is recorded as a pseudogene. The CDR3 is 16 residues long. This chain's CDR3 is CASSTNYGQGLYGYTF. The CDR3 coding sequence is TGTGCCAGCAGCACTAACTACGGACAGGGTCTCTATGGCTACACCTTC.

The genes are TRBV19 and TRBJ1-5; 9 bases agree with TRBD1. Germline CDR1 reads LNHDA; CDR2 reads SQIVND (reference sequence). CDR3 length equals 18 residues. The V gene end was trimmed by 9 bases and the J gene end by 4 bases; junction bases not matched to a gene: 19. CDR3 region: CARQFRGTGRVDNQPQHF. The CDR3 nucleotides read TGTGCCAGGCAATTCAGGGGGACAGGGCGGGTTGATAATCAGCCCCAGCATTTT.

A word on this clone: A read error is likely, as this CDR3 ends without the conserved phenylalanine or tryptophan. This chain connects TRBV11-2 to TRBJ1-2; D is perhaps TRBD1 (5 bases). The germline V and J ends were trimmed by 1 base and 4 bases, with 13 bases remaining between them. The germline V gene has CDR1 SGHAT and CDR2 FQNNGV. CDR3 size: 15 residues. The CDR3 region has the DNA TGTGCCAGCAGCTTAGTTGCAGGGAGTGGCTATGGCTACACCCTC. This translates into CASSLVAGSGYGYTL.

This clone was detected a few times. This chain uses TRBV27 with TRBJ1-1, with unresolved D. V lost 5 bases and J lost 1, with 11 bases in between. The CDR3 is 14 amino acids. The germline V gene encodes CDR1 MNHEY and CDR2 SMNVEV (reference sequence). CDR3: CASSPWRGNTEAFF. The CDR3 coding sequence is TGTGCCAGCAGTCCCTGGCGAGGGAACACTGAAGCTTTCTTT.

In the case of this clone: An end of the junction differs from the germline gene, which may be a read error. CDR3 in amino acids: CSARDSAEGLF. CDR3 nucleotides: TGCAGTGCTAGAGATAGCGCCGAAGGTCTCTTT. The chain carries TRBV20-1 and TRBJ1-1; D is uncertain. CDR1 and CDR2 (germline): DFQATT, SNEGSKA (reference sequence). The CDR3 is 11 residues long.

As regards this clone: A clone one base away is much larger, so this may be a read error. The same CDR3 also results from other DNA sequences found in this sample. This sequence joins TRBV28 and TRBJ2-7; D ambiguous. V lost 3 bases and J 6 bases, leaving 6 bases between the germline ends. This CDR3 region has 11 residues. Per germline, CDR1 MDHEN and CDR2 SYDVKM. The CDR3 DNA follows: TGTGCCAGCAGTTTGGGCTTCGAGCAGTACTTC. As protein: CASSLGFEQYF.

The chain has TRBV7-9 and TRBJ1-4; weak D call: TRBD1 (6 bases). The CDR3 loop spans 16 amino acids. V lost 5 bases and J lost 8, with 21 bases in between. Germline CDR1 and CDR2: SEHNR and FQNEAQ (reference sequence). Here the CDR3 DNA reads TGTGCCAGCAGCGAATACAGGGCCGGGATGCGGGAAAAACTGTTTTTT. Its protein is CASSEYRAGMREKLFF.

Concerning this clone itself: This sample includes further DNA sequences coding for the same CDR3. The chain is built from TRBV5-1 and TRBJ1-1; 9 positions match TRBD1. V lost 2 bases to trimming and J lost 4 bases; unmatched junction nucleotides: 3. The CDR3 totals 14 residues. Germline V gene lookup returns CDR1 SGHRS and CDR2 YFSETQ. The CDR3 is CASSLQGAGTEAFF. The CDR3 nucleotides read TGCGCCAGCAGCTTACAGGGGGCGGGCACTGAAGCTTTCTTT.

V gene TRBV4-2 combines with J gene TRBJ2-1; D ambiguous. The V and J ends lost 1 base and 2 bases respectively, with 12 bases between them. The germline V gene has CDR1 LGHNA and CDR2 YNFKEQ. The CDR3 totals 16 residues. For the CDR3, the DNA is TGTGCCAGCAGCCAAGTTTCCGGAAAAACCTACAATGAGCAGTTCTTC. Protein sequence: CASSQVSGKTYNEQFF.

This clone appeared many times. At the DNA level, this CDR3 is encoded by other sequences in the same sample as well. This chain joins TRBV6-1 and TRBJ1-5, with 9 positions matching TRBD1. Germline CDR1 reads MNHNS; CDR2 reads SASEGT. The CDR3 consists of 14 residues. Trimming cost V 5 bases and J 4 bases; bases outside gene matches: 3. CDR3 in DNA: TGTGCCAGCAGTTTGACAGGGGGGAATCAGCCCCAGCATTTT. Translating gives CASSLTGGNQPQHF.

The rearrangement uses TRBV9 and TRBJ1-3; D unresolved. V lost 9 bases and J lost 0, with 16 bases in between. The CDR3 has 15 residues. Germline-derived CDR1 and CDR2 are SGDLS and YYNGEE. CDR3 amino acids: CATYRGRISGNTIYF. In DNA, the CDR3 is TGTGCCACCTACCGAGGGAGAATCTCTGGAAACACCATATATTTT.

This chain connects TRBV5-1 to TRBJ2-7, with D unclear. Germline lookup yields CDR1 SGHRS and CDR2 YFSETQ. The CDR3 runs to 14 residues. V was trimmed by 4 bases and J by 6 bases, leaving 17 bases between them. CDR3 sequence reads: CASSRWTAEAEQYF. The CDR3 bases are TGCGCCAGCAGCCGATGGACGGCAGAGGCCGAGCAGTACTTC.

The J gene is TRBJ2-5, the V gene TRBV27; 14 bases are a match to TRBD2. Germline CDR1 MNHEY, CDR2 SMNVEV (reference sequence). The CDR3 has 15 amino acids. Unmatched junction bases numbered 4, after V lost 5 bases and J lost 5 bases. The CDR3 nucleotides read TGTGCCAGCAGTACGGGACTAGCGGGAGTGGAGACCCAGTACTTC. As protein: CASSTGLAGVETQYF.

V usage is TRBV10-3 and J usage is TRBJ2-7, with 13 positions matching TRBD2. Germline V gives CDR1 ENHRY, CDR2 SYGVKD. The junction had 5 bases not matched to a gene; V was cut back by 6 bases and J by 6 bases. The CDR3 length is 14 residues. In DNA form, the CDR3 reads TGTGCCATCAGAGGACTAGCGGGAGAGGGCGAGCAGTACTTC. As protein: CAIRGLAGEGEQYF.

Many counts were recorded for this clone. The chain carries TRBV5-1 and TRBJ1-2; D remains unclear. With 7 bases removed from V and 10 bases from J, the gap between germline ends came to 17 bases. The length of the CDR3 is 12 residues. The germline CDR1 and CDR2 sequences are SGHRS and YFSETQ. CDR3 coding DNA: TGCGCCAGCTCGATGGGTTTCGAAGACTACACCTTC. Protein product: CASSMGFEDYTF.

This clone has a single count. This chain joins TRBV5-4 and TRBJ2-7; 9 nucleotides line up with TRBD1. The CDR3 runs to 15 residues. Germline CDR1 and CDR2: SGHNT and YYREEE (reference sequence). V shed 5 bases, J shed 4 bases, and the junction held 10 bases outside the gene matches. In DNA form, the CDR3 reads TGTGCCAGCAGACTGGGACAGGGAGGAGGATACGAGCAGTACTTC. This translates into CASRLGQGGGYEQYF.

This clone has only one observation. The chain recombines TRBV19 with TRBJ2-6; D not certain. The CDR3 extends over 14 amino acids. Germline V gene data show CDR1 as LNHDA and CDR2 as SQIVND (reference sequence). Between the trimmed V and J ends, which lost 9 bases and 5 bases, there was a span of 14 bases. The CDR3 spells CASHPSGRANVLTF. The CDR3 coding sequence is TGTGCCAGCCACCCGAGTGGCAGGGCCAACGTCCTGACTTTC.